Below are 22 T cell receptor beta chains sequenced from a single sample in a study of cytomegalovirus exposure and HLA in healthy donors. The PCR ran on 60 Vbeta and 13 Jbeta primers. Assay used: immunoSEQ multiplex PCR; TCRdb lists only in-frame clones, some missing. Among approximately 150,000 clones listed, under 80% were seen once. Sequencing was performed on PBMCs. These TCRs come from a man aged 35-49 years in good health and CMV-seronegative.

A single count supports this clone. The chain joins TRBV7-9 to TRBJ2-5; D is ambiguous. The better agreement between TRBJ2-7 and the DNA end casts doubt on the J call. CDR1 SEHNR and CDR2 FQNEAQ come from the germline V gene (reference sequence). The CDR3 spans 15 residues. CDR3 bases: TGTGCCAGCAGCCCCCTGAGACCGGAGTCCTACGAGCAGTACTTC. This sequence encodes CASSPLRPESYEQYF.

The chain couples TRBV4-1 to TRBJ1-5; D not resolved. The germline V gene has CDR1 MGHRA and CDR2 YSYEKL. The CDR3 consists of 14 residues. The germline V and J ends were trimmed by 5 bases and 1 base, with 9 bases remaining between them. In nucleotides, the CDR3 is TGCGCCAGCAGCTTGGGCGTGAGCAATCAGCCCCAGCATTTT. It encodes CASSLGVSNQPQHF.

This clone showed up just a few times. The V call is TRBV19, the J call TRBJ2-1, with TRBD1 as a possible D gene (6 bases). Germline V gene lookup returns CDR1 LNHDA and CDR2 SQIVND (reference sequence). The CDR3 consists of 13 residues. V lost 9 bases and J 3 bases, leaving 12 bases between the germline ends. The CDR3 is CASSRDNYNEQFF. The CDR3 region has the DNA TGTGCCAGCTCCCGGGACAACTACAATGAGCAGTTCTTC.

The CDR3 protein is CASSLAGSNTGELFF. For the CDR3, the DNA is TGTGCCAGCAGCTTAGCGGGCTCGAACACCGGGGAGCTGTTTTTT. V and J are TRBV7-2 and TRBJ2-2; D gene ambiguous. Trimming cost V 0 bases and J 0 bases, with 5 bases left between them. Per the germline V gene, CDR1 is SGHTA and CDR2 is FQGNSA. This CDR3 spans 15 amino acids.

The chain joins TRBV7-9 to TRBJ2-7, with 8 bases matching TRBD1. Germline trimming cut 5 bases from V and 1 base from J; bases unmatched to any gene: 13. The CDR3 has 17 residues. The germline gives CDR1 SEHNR, CDR2 FQNEAQ (reference sequence). The CDR3 DNA reads as TGTGCCAGCAGCCCCAGGACAGGGCGGGTTGGGTCCTACGAGCAGTACTTC. Its translation: CASSPRTGRVGSYEQYF.

V is TRBV4-1 and J is TRBJ2-7; possible D gene TRBD1, 6 bases. The germline V and J ends were trimmed by 1 base and 3 bases, with 13 bases remaining between them. Per germline, CDR1 MGHRA and CDR2 YSYEKL. CDR3 length: 15 residues. The CDR3 region is CASSQAEQGNYEQYF. CDR3 DNA sequence: TGCGCCAGCAGCCAAGCGGAACAGGGAAACTACGAGCAGTACTTC.

The chain couples TRBV2 to TRBJ2-1; TRBD1 matches at 8 bases. V lost 7 bases to trimming and J lost 7 bases; unmatched junction nucleotides: 12. The CDR3 is 15 residues long. CDR1 and CDR2 (germline): SNHLY, FYNNEI. This CDR3 reads CASILRRGPENEQFF. In DNA form, the CDR3 reads TGTGCCAGCATCCTACGCAGGGGGCCTGAGAATGAGCAGTTCTTC. Full variable domain (outside the CDR3, taken from reference TRBV2 and TRBJ2-1): EPEVTQTPSHQVTQMGQEVILRCVPISNHLYFYWYRQILGQKVEFLVSFYNNEISEKSEIFDDQFSVERPDGSNFTLKIRSTKLEDSAMYFCASILRRGPENEQFFGPGTRLTVL.

The rearrangement links TRBV6-1 to TRBJ1-5; no clear D. V was cut by 7 bases and J by 0 bases, with 13 bases left in between. The CDR3 has 15 amino acids. The germline V gene has CDR1 MNHNS and CDR2 SASEGT. The CDR3 reads CASTRTLYSNQPQHF. CDR3 bases: TGTGCCAGCACTAGAACACTGTATAGCAATCAGCCCCAGCATTTT.

The gene calls are TRBV7-8 and TRBJ2-7; D possibly corresponds to TRBD1 (6 bases). The ends were cut back, 4 bases at V and 6 bases at J, with 16 bases in the middle. This CDR3 has 14 amino acids. From germline, CDR1 is SGHVS and CDR2 FQNEAQ. The CDR3 is CASSSANRVGEQYF. In DNA form, the CDR3 reads TGTGCCAGCAGCTCCGCCAACAGGGTTGGCGAGCAGTACTTC.

The sample holds a few counts of this clone. CDR3 DNA sequence: TGTGCCAGCAGCTTGTCCCACAGCCACAATGAGCAGTTCTTC. Protein product: CASSLSHSHNEQFF. The chain joins TRBV5-8 to TRBJ2-1, with D unresolved. Trimming stripped 1 base from V and 5 bases from J, with 10 bases between. CDR1 and CDR2 from the germline V gene are SGHTS and YDEGEE. The CDR3 is 14 residues long.

This clone is a singleton in its sample. The chain has TRBV19 and TRBJ2-4; 7 bases fit TRBD1. The V and J ends lost 3 bases and 2 bases, in that order; junction bases with no gene match: 7. CDR3 length: 16 amino acids. Per germline, CDR1 LNHDA and CDR2 SQIVND (reference sequence). The CDR3 protein is CASSIYQGDTKNIQYF. The CDR3 nucleotides are TGTGCCAGTAGTATCTACCAGGGGGATACCAAAAACATTCAGTACTTC.

This chain uses TRBV7-8 with TRBJ2-5; tentatively, D is TRBD2 (6 bases). The germline V gene has CDR1 SGHVS and CDR2 FQNEAQ. V was pared by 1 base and J by 4 bases, with 7 bases between. There are 13 residues in the CDR3. Here the CDR3 reads CASSLGGGETQYF. DNA for the CDR3: TGTGCCAGCAGCTTAGGGGGAGGAGAGACCCAGTACTTC.

V is TRBV28 and J is TRBJ2-7, with D possibly matching TRBD2 (5 bases). The CDR3 is made up of 14 amino acids. From germline, CDR1 is MDHEN and CDR2 SYDVKM. Trimming took off 5 bases at V and 4 bases at J, with 15 bases between the two ends. The CDR3 reads CASSPGSGRYEQYF. Written as DNA, the CDR3 is TGTGCCAGCAGTCCGGGGTCGGGTCGGTACGAGCAGTACTTC.

This chain joins TRBV11-2 and TRBJ1-6; no firm D call. Germline V lookup: CDR1 SGHAT, CDR2 FQNNGV. The length of the CDR3 is 16 residues. Trimming shortened V by 0 bases and J by 6 bases, and 12 bases separated the two germline ends. The CDR3 DNA sequence: TGTGCCAGCAGCTTAGATCGGAGGAACCCTAATTCACCCCTCCACTTT. This translates into CASSLDRRNPNSPLHF.

This chain joins TRBV9 and TRBJ1-2; tentative D call: TRBD1 (5 bases). The ends were cut back, 6 bases at V and 3 bases at J, with 12 bases in the middle. This CDR3 region has 13 residues. The V gene's germline CDR1 is SGDLS and CDR2 YYNGEE. Here the CDR3 reads CASTPTADYGYTF. CDR3 coding DNA: TGTGCCAGCACCCCGACAGCTGACTATGGCTACACCTTC.

The chain has TRBV6-6 and TRBJ2-7; 9 nucleotides align to TRBD1. The CDR3 runs to 16 residues. Germline CDR1 and CDR2: MNHNY and SVGAGI (reference sequence). V trimming: 2 bases; J trimming: 6 bases; junction bases outside the gene matches: 11. CDR3 nucleotides: TGTGCCAGCAGTTACGAAGTGACCGGGACAGGGAGCGAGCAGTACTTC. Translating gives CASSYEVTGTGSEQYF.

This clone was seen more than once but under ten times. The chain couples TRBV6-1 to TRBJ2-7, with 7 bases that match TRBD1. The length of the CDR3 is 14 residues. Germline-derived CDR1 and CDR2 are MNHNS and SASEGT. The trim removed 8 bases at V and 6 bases at J, leaving 13 bases unmatched. The CDR3 DNA reads as TGTGCCAGCGGCCTCCGGGACAGCAATATCGAGCAGTACTTC. It is translated as CASGLRDSNIEQYF.

The chain couples TRBV11-2 to TRBJ2-5; 9 nucleotides match TRBD2. CDR3 length equals 16 residues. V trimming: 1 base; J trimming: 6 bases; junction bases outside the gene matches: 9. Germline V lookup: CDR1 SGHAT, CDR2 FQNNGV. CDR3 residues: CASSLGGAGGPQTQYF. CDR3 in DNA: TGTGCCAGCAGCTTAGGAGGGGCGGGGGGGCCACAGACCCAGTACTTC.

The V and J genes are TRBV5-1 and TRBJ2-3; TRBD2 aligns across 11 bases. This CDR3 contains 13 residues. V shed 7 bases, J shed 6 bases, and the junction held 4 bases outside the gene matches. From germline, CDR1 is SGHRS and CDR2 YFSETQ. CDR3 residues: CASRGTSGDTQYF. CDR3 nucleotides: TGCGCCAGCCGCGGGACTAGCGGTGATACGCAGTATTTT.

The chain combines TRBV6-5 with TRBJ1-2; D is uncertain. V shed 0 bases and J shed 0 bases, with 5 bases lying between them. In germline, CDR1 is MNHEY, CDR2 SVGAGI. CDR3 length: 14 amino acids. CDR3 in amino acids: CASSYSGTNYGYTF. The CDR3 DNA follows: TGTGCCAGCAGTTACTCCGGGACTAACTATGGCTACACCTTC.

The chain employs TRBV19 and TRBJ1-2, with 10 bases lining up with TRBD1. V was clipped by 6 bases and J by 7 bases; unmatched bases: 8. This CDR3 is 14 amino acids long. Germline CDR1 is LNHDA and CDR2 is SQIVND (reference sequence). The CDR3 sequence is CASRLTGGRGGYTF. CDR3 DNA: TGTGCCAGTAGGCTGACAGGGGGCCGGGGTGGCTACACCTTC.

The chain carries TRBV9 and TRBJ2-7, with 10 positions matching TRBD1. V lost 0 bases, J lost 2 bases, and 5 bases stayed unmatched. CDR3 length equals 16 residues. CDR1 and CDR2 (germline): SGDLS, YYNGEE. CDR3 in amino acids: CASSVEGQGSPYEQYF. CDR3 nucleotide sequence: TGTGCCAGCAGCGTAGAGGGACAGGGGAGTCCCTACGAGCAGTACTTC.